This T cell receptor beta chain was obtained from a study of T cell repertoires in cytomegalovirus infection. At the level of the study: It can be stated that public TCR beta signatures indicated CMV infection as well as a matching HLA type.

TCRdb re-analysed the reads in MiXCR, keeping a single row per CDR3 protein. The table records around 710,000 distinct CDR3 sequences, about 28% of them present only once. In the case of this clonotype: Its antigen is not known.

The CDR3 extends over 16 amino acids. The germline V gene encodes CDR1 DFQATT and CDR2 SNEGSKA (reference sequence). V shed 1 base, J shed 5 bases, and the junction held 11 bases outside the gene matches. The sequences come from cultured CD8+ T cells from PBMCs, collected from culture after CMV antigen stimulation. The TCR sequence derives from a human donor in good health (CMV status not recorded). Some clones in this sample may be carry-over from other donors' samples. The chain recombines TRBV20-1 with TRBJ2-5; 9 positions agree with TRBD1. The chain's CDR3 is CSARGRTGEGWETQYF. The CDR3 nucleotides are TGCAGTGCTAGAGGTCGGACAGGGGAGGGGTGGGAGACCCAGTACTTC.